A single sample is the source of the 12 T cell receptor beta chains below, sequenced in a study of ipilimumab plus nivolumab after autologous stem cell transplantation (dated by TCRdb to about 2021). Libraries came from the immunoSEQ multiplex PCR assay. TCRdb obtained this table from immuneACCESS and retained in-frame rearrangements with V and J assigned. These tables miss some clones; where compared with another copy, unresolved V genes account for less than half of the shortfall, and the remainder is unexplained. The sample table contains some 44,000 clones; only one count was recorded for roughly 84% of them. The top ten clones comprise less than 0.95% of the sample. The sample here was PBMCs, taken in a trial of ipilimumab plus nivolumab as post-transplant consolidation. All receptors derive from a male donor with multiple myeloma.

The chain links TRBV6-5 to TRBJ2-5, with 9 positions matching TRBD1. This CDR3 has 15 residues. Germline V gene lookup returns CDR1 MNHEY and CDR2 SVGAGI. Trimming cost V 3 bases and J 2 bases; bases outside gene matches: 4. CDR3 nucleotides: TGTGCCAGCAGTTATACAGGGGGCTTGCAAGAGACCCAGTACTTC. Its protein product is CASSYTGGLQETQYF.

The genes are TRBV7-7 and TRBJ2-3, with no clear D. V shed 1 base and J shed 6 bases, with 8 bases lying between them. CDR1 and CDR2 (germline): SSHAT, FNYEAQ (reference sequence). This CDR3 has 13 residues. The CDR3 spells CASSLVARDTQYF. As DNA, the CDR3 is TGTGCCAGCAGCTTAGTGGCCCGGGATACGCAGTATTTT. Complete variable domain (other parts from reference TRBV7-7 and TRBJ2-3): GAGVSQSPRYKVTKRGQDVTLRCDPISSHATLYWYQQALGQGPEFLTYFNYEAQPDKSGLPSDRFSAERPEGSISTLTIQRTEQRDSAMYRCASSLVARDTQYFGPGTRLTVL.

The chain recombines TRBV28 with TRBJ2-5; TRBD2 agrees at 8 bases. CDR1 and CDR2 (germline): MDHEN, SYDVKM. This CDR3 comprises 16 residues. Germline trimming cut 7 bases from V and 1 base from J; bases unmatched to any gene: 11. The CDR3 sequence is CASNLHSGGLQETQYF. The CDR3 DNA reads TGTGCCAGCAACTTGCATTCGGGGGGGCTCCAAGAGACCCAGTACTTC.

V and J are TRBV2 and TRBJ1-6; the match to TRBD1 covers 10 bases. The V and J ends lost 8 bases and 8 bases, in that order; junction bases with no gene match: 9. CDR1 and CDR2 from the germline V gene are SNHLY and FYNNEI. The CDR3 is 15 amino acids. The CDR3 protein is CASSTGTGVDSPLHF. In DNA form, the CDR3 reads TGTGCCAGCTCAACCGGGACAGGGGTGGATTCACCCCTCCACTTT. Supplemented by reference TRBV2 and TRBJ1-6, the full variable domain reads EPEVTQTPSHQVTQMGQEVILRCVPISNHLYFYWYRQILGQKVEFLVSFYNNEISEKSEIFDDQFSVERPDGSNFTLKIRSTKLEDSAMYFCASSTGTGVDSPLHFGNGTRLTVT.

The chain uses TRBV21-1 and TRBJ2-2; the DNA was not compared with TRBD2, the D call given in the table. TRBV21-1 is a pseudogene. This CDR3 is built from 15 residues. CDR3 loop: CASSSRGGNTGELFF. The CDR3 DNA follows: TGTGCCAGCAGCTCCCGGGGGGGGAACACCGGGGAGCTGTTTTTT.

The chain couples TRBV19 to TRBJ1-4; 8 positions match TRBD1. Per germline, CDR1 LNHDA and CDR2 SQIVND (reference sequence). The CDR3 length is 13 residues. V shed 10 bases, J shed 4 bases, and the junction held 5 bases outside the gene matches. CDR3 region: CATKDRDNEKLFF. The CDR3 DNA reads as TGTGCCACCAAGGACAGGGATAATGAAAAACTGTTTTTT.

This clone was observed a handful of times. The rearrangement uses TRBV12-5 and TRBJ1-1; D uncertain. The length of the CDR3 is 12 residues. Germline V gene data show CDR1 as LGHNT and CDR2 as FRNRAP. V was shortened by 7 bases and J by 8 bases, with 14 bases between the two germline ends. Here the CDR3 reads CASAFGVSEAFF. The CDR3 nucleotides are TGTGCTAGTGCCTTTGGGGTATCCGAAGCTTTCTTT. Variable domain in full (rest from reference TRBV12-5 and TRBJ1-1): DARVTQTPRHKVTEMGQEVTMRCQPILGHNTVFWYRQTMMQGLELLAYFRNRAPLDDSGMPKDRFSAEMPDATLATLKIQPSEPRDSAVYFCASAFGVSEAFFGQGTRLTVV.

V usage is TRBV7-9 and J usage is TRBJ1-1; 8 bases match TRBD1. This CDR3 is built from 13 residues. CDR1 SEHNR and CDR2 FQNEAQ come from the germline V gene (reference sequence). Trimming took 3 bases from V and 3 from J; bases not matched to a gene: 0. This CDR3 reads CASSLTGDTEAFF. The CDR3 DNA is TGTGCCAGCAGCTTGACAGGGGACACTGAAGCTTTCTTT.

The J gene is TRBJ2-5, the V gene TRBV5-1, with D possibly matching TRBD1 (5 bases). The CDR3 runs to 13 residues. The germline CDR1 and CDR2 sequences are SGHRS and YFSETQ. V lost 6 bases, J lost 3 bases, and 12 bases lay in between. The CDR3 sequence is CASKFQGEETQYF. Written as DNA, the CDR3 is TGCGCCAGCAAGTTTCAGGGCGAAGAGACCCAGTACTTC.

The chain employs TRBV2 and TRBJ2-7; D unclear. Trimming took off 2 bases at V and 3 bases at J, with 14 bases between the two ends. CDR3 length equals 15 residues. Germline V CDR1 and CDR2: SNHLY, FYNNEI. The CDR3 coding sequence is TGTGCCAGCAGTGAACAGGCAGTTCTCGGCTACGAGCAGTACTTC. This encodes CASSEQAVLGYEQYF. Full variable domain (outside the CDR3, taken from reference TRBV2 and TRBJ2-7): EPEVTQTPSHQVTQMGQEVILRCVPISNHLYFYWYRQILGQKVEFLVSFYNNEISEKSEIFDDQFSVERPDGSNFTLKIRSTKLEDSAMYFCASSEQAVLGYEQYFGPGTRLTVT.

The chain joins TRBV28 to TRBJ2-5, with a possible D match to TRBD2 (6 bases). The V gene lost 5 bases and the J gene lost 3 bases, with 19 bases spanning the gap. Germline V gene sequence: CDR1 MDHEN, CDR2 SYDVKM. CDR3 size: 16 residues. CDR3 sequence reads: CASSNPRRGAKETQYF. DNA of the CDR3: TGTGCCAGCAGTAACCCCCGGCGGGGAGCAAAAGAGACCCAGTACTTC.

This clone was recorded only once. This sequence joins TRBV7-9 and TRBJ1-5, with TRBD1 as a possible D gene (5 bases). Trimming pared 3 bases from V and 11 bases from J, leaving 14 bases between. This CDR3 has 13 amino acids. Germline CDR1 SEHNR, CDR2 FQNEAQ (reference sequence). The CDR3 DNA reads as TGTGCCAGCAGCTTTGTCGGAGGGGTGGCCCAGCATTTT. It specifies CASSFVGGVAQHF.